This passage covers 13 T cell receptor beta chains from one sample sequenced in a study of blood T cell repertoires in COVID-19. Assay: immunoSEQ multiplex PCR; the TCRdb copy retains only in-frame clones and omits some. The table shows about 120,000 clones, with roughly 84% occurring only once. The sequenced sample consisted of PBMCs or T cells enriched from blood (not recorded which). Receptor source: a woman in her twenties or thirties who had recovered from COVID-19.

The chain has TRBV3-1 (or the pseudogene TRBV3-2) and TRBJ1-5; perhaps TRBD1 as D (6 bases). CDR1 LGHDT and CDR2 YNNKEL come from the germline V gene (reference sequence). Trimming removed 1 base from V and 8 bases from J, with 15 bases in between. This CDR3 is 15 amino acids long. In nucleotides, the CDR3 is TGTGCCAGCAGCCAAGCCTCACAGGGTGGGGAGCCCCAGCATTTT. This encodes CASSQASQGGEPQHF.

CDR3 bases: TGTGCCAGTAGTAGAGGCGAGCTTCGCTCTGGAAACACCATATATTTT. It codes for CASSRGELRSGNTIYF. V gene TRBV19 combines with J gene TRBJ1-3, with D unclear. V was clipped by 4 bases and J by 0 bases, with 13 bases between them. Per the germline V gene, CDR1 is LNHDA and CDR2 is SQIVND (reference sequence). This CDR3 has 16 residues.

This chain links TRBV28 with TRBJ2-7; 9 bases are a match to TRBD2. Germline-derived CDR1 and CDR2 are MDHEN and SYDVKM. The CDR3 length is 15 residues. V was clipped by 6 bases and J by 0 bases; unmatched bases: 6. The CDR3 loop is CASSSSGISSYEQYF. Written as DNA, the CDR3 is TGTGCCAGCAGCTCTAGCGGGATAAGCTCCTACGAGCAGTACTTC.

This chain links TRBV7-8 with TRBJ2-1, with 8 bases that match TRBD1. V lost 2 bases, J lost 1 base, and 7 bases stayed unmatched. Germline assignment: CDR1 SGHVS and CDR2 FQNEAQ. This CDR3 contains 17 residues. The CDR3 nucleotides read TGTGCCAGCAGCTTAACCTCCTACAGGGGGTCCTACAATGAGCAGTTCTTC. Translation gives CASSLTSYRGSYNEQFF.

This sequence joins TRBV27 and TRBJ2-2; 8 bases are a match to TRBD2. CDR3 length: 14 amino acids. Germline lookup yields CDR1 MNHEY and CDR2 SMNVEV (reference sequence). Unmatched junction bases numbered 1, after V lost 5 bases and J lost 2 bases. The chain's CDR3 is CASSRTSNTGELFF. Written as DNA, the CDR3 is TGTGCCAGCAGTCGGACTAGCAACACCGGGGAGCTGTTTTTT.

This chain connects TRBV7-2 to TRBJ1-6, with D unresolved. The length of the CDR3 is 16 residues. The germline gives CDR1 SGHTA, CDR2 FQGNSA. V was shortened by 5 bases and J by 7 bases, with 18 bases between the two germline ends. The DNA of the CDR3 is TGTGCCAGCAGCCCGGTAGAGACCGGGAAGAATTCACCCCTCCACTTT. It yields the protein CASSPVETGKNSPLHF.

This chain uses TRBV6-5 with TRBJ2-5; 9 bases line up with TRBD2. The germline CDR1 and CDR2 sequences are MNHEY and SVGAGI. This CDR3 has 14 residues. With V trimmed by 8 bases and J by 1 base, 5 bases remained unmatched. Here the CDR3 DNA reads TGTGCCAGCGTCGCGGGAGGGCCCCAAGAGACCCAGTACTTC. The encoded protein is CASVAGGPQETQYF.

V is TRBV4-2 and J is TRBJ2-5; no reliable D call. The V gene's germline CDR1 is LGHNA and CDR2 YNFKEQ. Trimming took off 0 bases at V and 5 bases at J, with 4 bases between the two ends. CDR3 length: 12 amino acids. CDR3 DNA sequence: TGTGCCAGCAGCCAAGATCGGGAGACCCAGTACTTC. Translating gives CASSQDRETQYF.

V is TRBV28 and J is TRBJ2-1; 8 bases are a match to TRBD2. CDR3 size: 16 residues. The germline CDR1 and CDR2 sequences are MDHEN and SYDVKM. Trimming took 5 bases from V and 3 from J; bases not matched to a gene: 9. DNA of the CDR3: TGTGCCAGCAGTCCCTTCAGCGGGAGTCGCTACAATGAGCAGTTCTTC. Encoded protein: CASSPFSGSRYNEQFF.

This chain links TRBV18 with TRBJ1-1, with 7 bases identical to TRBD1. This CDR3 region has 16 residues. V shed 6 bases, J shed 3 bases, and the junction held 13 bases outside the gene matches. Germline V gene data show CDR1 as KGHSH and CDR2 as LQKENI. DNA for the CDR3: TGTGCCAGCTCCGACAGGGTGGAGGACATTGACACTGAAGCTTTCTTT. This gives the protein CASSDRVEDIDTEAFF.

V usage is TRBV5-1 and J usage is TRBJ2-5; tentatively, D is TRBD1 (6 bases). Germline V gene data show CDR1 as SGHRS and CDR2 as YFSETQ. The CDR3 length is 13 residues. Trimming cost V 2 bases and J 4 bases, with 9 bases left between them. The CDR3 reads CASSLQGIETQYF. The CDR3 bases are TGCGCCAGCAGCTTACAGGGCATAGAGACCCAGTACTTC.

The chain couples TRBV11-1 to TRBJ2-7; 8 bases are a match to TRBD2. The CDR3 is 15 residues long. V dropped 5 bases and J dropped 3; count of bases not matched to a gene: 9. Germline V lookup: CDR1 SGHAT, CDR2 FQDESV (reference sequence). The CDR3: CASSRTRGAGYEQYF. CDR3 sequence (DNA): TGTGCCAGCAGCCGTACGCGGGGGGCGGGCTACGAGCAGTACTTC.

The chain joins TRBV7-6 to TRBJ1-3, with 8 bases aligning to TRBD1. Trimming at V came to 2 bases and at J to 0 bases, leaving 12 bases not matched to a gene. The CDR3 is made up of 19 amino acids. Germline-derived CDR1 and CDR2 are SGHVS and FNYEAQ. The CDR3 protein is CASSLRGGDRLYSGNTIYF. CDR3 bases: TGTGCCAGCAGCTTAAGAGGGGGGGACAGGCTTTACTCTGGAAACACCATATATTTT.